The text below deals with one T cell receptor beta chain. The protocol was immunoSEQ multiplex PCR, while the TCRdb copy is restricted to in-frame clones and leaves out a portion. The sample consists of around 180,000 clones, around 88% of them appearing once. This sample is drawn from a study of blood T cell repertoires in COVID-19. About the research overall: The analysed material was cDNA or gDNA that came from T cells, B-cell-depleted T cells, or PBMCs.

Participants spanned ages roughly 18 to 90 years and resided in roughly 26 US areas. The germline gives CDR1 SGHRS, CDR2 YFSETQ. CDR3 size: 18 residues. Trimming at V came to 2 bases and at J to 4 bases, leaving 9 bases not matched to a gene. The receptor was derived from a woman aged 25 to 39 who had recovered from COVID-19. The genes are TRBV5-1 and TRBJ2-5; 15 nucleotides align to TRBD2. Sequenced sample: PBMCs or T cells enriched from blood (not recorded which). CDR3 region: CASSFGLAGGPYGETQYF. The DNA of the CDR3 is TGCGCCAGCAGCTTCGGACTAGCGGGAGGGCCTTATGGAGAGACCCAGTACTTC.